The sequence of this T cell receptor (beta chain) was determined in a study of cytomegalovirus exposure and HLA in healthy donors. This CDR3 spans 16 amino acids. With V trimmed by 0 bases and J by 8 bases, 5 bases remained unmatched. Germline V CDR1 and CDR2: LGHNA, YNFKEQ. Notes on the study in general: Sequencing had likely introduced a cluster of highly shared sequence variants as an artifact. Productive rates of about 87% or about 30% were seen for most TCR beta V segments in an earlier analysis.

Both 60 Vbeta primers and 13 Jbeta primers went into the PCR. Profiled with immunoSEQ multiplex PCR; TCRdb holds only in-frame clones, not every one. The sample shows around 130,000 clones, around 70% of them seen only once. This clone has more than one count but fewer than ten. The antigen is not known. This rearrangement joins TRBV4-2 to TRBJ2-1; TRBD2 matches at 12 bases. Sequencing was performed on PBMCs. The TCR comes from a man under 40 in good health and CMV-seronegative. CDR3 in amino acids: CASSQDPSGGAYEQFF. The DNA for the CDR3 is TGTGCCAGCAGCCAAGACCCTAGCGGGGGGGCCTATGAGCAGTTCTTC.